Listed below are T cell receptor beta chains from one sample, sequenced in a study of T cell responses to AZD1222 COVID-19 vaccine. The repertoire was sequenced with immunoSEQ multiplex PCR; TCRdb's copy has only in-frame clones and lacks some. Of some 84,000 clones in the sample, 87% were seen once. This sample comprised peripheral blood, obtained 28 days after the second AZD1222 dose. The receptor source for this set is an adult who received the AZD1222 COVID-19 vaccine. Each CDR3 is given with its conserved first and last residue. Each record gives: V gene, clone size, J gene, D gene, CDR3 protein, CDR3 DNA. A D gene is named only where the DNA matches it firmly. Rows may omit the clone size; those that give it use once, few, many or a size class.

v_gene: TRBV10-3
abundance: once
j_gene: TRBJ1-1
d_gene: -
CDR3aa: CAITQQGPSPNTEAFF
CDR3nt: TGTGCCATCACCCAACAGGGCCCGTCCCCGAACACTGAAGCTTTCTTT

v_gene: TRBV5-1
abundance: -
j_gene: TRBJ2-1
d_gene: -
CDR3aa: CASSLAIRYNEQFF
CDR3nt: TGCGCCAGCAGCTTGGCCATCCGCTACAATGAGCAGTTCTTC

v_gene: TRBV28
abundance: -
j_gene: TRBJ2-7
d_gene: -
CDR3aa: CASKKSYEQYF
CDR3nt: TGTGCCAGCAAGAAATCCTACGAGCAGTACTTC

v_gene: TRBV7-3
abundance: -
j_gene: TRBJ2-7
d_gene: -
CDR3aa: CASSLGPPTSYEQYF
CDR3nt: TGTGCCAGCAGCTTAGGACCCCCGACTTCCTACGAGCAGTACTTC

v_gene: TRBV24-1
abundance: -
j_gene: TRBJ2-3
d_gene: TRBD1
CDR3aa: CATSEGQGRTDTQYF
CDR3nt: TGTGCCACCAGTGAGGGACAGGGAAGGACAGATACGCAGTATTTT

v_gene: TRBV4-3
abundance: -
j_gene: TRBJ2-7
d_gene: TRBD2
CDR3aa: CASSQDLGLAGGPPYEQYF
CDR3nt: TGCGCCAGCAGCCAAGATCTTGGGCTAGCGGGGGGGCCACCCTACGAGCAGTACTTC

v_gene: TRBV4-1
abundance: -
j_gene: TRBJ1-5
d_gene: -
CDR3aa: CASSHPGQKGQPQHF
CDR3nt: TGCGCCAGCAGCCACCCCGGACAGAAGGGTCAGCCCCAGCATTTT

v_gene: TRBV18
abundance: -
j_gene: TRBJ2-1
d_gene: TRBD1
CDR3aa: CASLRDSRSYNEQFF
CDR3nt: TGTGCCAGCTTACGGGACAGCCGATCCTACAATGAGCAGTTCTTC

v_gene: TRBV19
abundance: -
j_gene: TRBJ1-2
d_gene: -
CDR3aa: CASSKSPSYGYTF
CDR3nt: TGTGCCAGTAGTAAGTCCCCTTCCTATGGCTACACCTTC

v_gene: TRBV6-5
abundance: once
j_gene: TRBJ1-1
d_gene: -
CDR3aa: CASSYGGNTEAFF
CDR3nt: TGTGCCAGCAGTTACGGCGGGAACACTGAAGCTTTCTTT

v_gene: TRBV27
abundance: -
j_gene: TRBJ1-4
d_gene: TRBD1
CDR3aa: CASSQDPGQEVFF
CDR3nt: TGTGCCAGCAGTCAGGACCCCGGACAGGAGGTGTTTTTT

v_gene: TRBV7-9
abundance: -
j_gene: TRBJ1-2
d_gene: -
CDR3aa: CASRAWGVGDYGYTF
CDR3nt: TGTGCCAGCAGAGCGTGGGGCGTTGGGGACTATGGCTACACCTTC

v_gene: TRBV2
abundance: few
j_gene: TRBJ1-1
d_gene: -
CDR3aa: CASRDRSVNTEAFF
CDR3nt: TGTGCCAGCAGGGACCGGTCGGTGAACACTGAAGCTTTCTTT

v_gene: TRBV18
abundance: -
j_gene: TRBJ1-5
d_gene: TRBD1
CDR3aa: CASSGQGSQPQHF
CDR3nt: TGTGCCAGCTCAGGACAGGGGAGCCAGCCCCAGCATTTT

v_gene: TRBV10-3
abundance: -
j_gene: TRBJ2-1
d_gene: -
CDR3aa: CAISDLNGDGSYSYNEQFF
CDR3nt: TGTGCCATCAGTGATCTCAATGGGGATGGCTCCTACTCCTACAATGAGCAGTTCTTC

v_gene: TRBV10-1
abundance: -
j_gene: TRBJ2-1
d_gene: TRBD1
CDR3aa: CASTGQLPSHISYNEQFF
CDR3nt: TGCGCCAGCACGGGACAGCTCCCTTCCCACATATCTTACAATGAGCAGTTCTTC

v_gene: TRBV19
abundance: -
j_gene: TRBJ1-2
d_gene: -
CDR3aa: CASSFRQVYSPYGYTF
CDR3nt: TGTGCCAGTAGTTTCCGACAGGTTTACAGCCCTTATGGCTACACCTTC

v_gene: TRBV7-6
abundance: -
j_gene: TRBJ1-2
d_gene: -
CDR3aa: CASSLGAVGGYTF
CDR3nt: TGTGCCAGCAGCTTAGGGGCCGTAGGTGGCTACACCTTC

v_gene: TRBV5-1
abundance: -
j_gene: TRBJ2-5
d_gene: -
CDR3aa: CASSVQGQETQYF
CDR3nt: TGCGCCAGCAGCGTTCAGGGGCAAGAGACCCAGTACTTC

v_gene: TRBV7-9
abundance: once
j_gene: TRBJ1-2
d_gene: -
CDR3aa: CASSPRDGNYGYTF
CDR3nt: TGTGCCAGCAGCCCGAGGGACGGAAACTATGGCTACACCTTC

v_gene: TRBV29-1
abundance: -
j_gene: TRBJ1-3
d_gene: -
CDR3aa: CSVRAQVGNTIYF
CDR3nt: TGCAGCGTTCGGGCCCAGGTTGGCAACACCATATATTTT

v_gene: TRBV10-3
abundance: -
j_gene: TRBJ2-2
d_gene: -
CDR3aa: CAISGTGDTGELFF
CDR3nt: TGTGCCATCAGTGGAACCGGAGACACCGGGGAGCTGTTTTTT

v_gene: TRBV5-4
abundance: -
j_gene: TRBJ2-1
d_gene: TRBD2
CDR3aa: CASSSGGDYNEQFF
CDR3nt: TGTGCCAGCAGCAGCGGGGGGGACTACAATGAGCAGTTCTTC

v_gene: TRBV6-5
abundance: -
j_gene: TRBJ2-7
d_gene: -
CDR3aa: CACARDTYEQYF
CDR3nt: TGTGCCTGCGCTAGAGACACCTACGAGCAGTACTTC